These 24 T cell receptor beta chains share one sample of origin, sequenced in a study of blood T cell repertoires in COVID-19. The method was immunoSEQ multiplex PCR; TCRdb's version includes in-frame clones alone and lacks a portion of them. The data contain around 130,000 clones, 84% of them singletons. Sequenced input: peripheral blood. The receptors come from a woman aged 55-75 years with acute or convalescent COVID-19.

This chain uses TRBV9 with TRBJ1-2, with D tentatively TRBD1 (6 bases). Germline V gives CDR1 SGDLS, CDR2 YYNGEE. The ends were cut back, 0 bases at V and 7 bases at J, with 19 bases in the middle. The CDR3 covers 16 residues. The CDR3 reads CASSVASPGHSLGYTF. CDR3 DNA: TGTGCCAGCAGCGTAGCATCCCCGGGACACTCTCTTGGCTACACCTTC.

This clone was found a few times. This sequence joins TRBV19 and TRBJ2-2; TRBD1 is a possible D gene (5 bases). CDR3 size: 13 residues. V lost 10 bases and J lost 2, with 11 bases in between. Germline V CDR1 and CDR2: LNHDA, SQIVND (reference sequence). CDR3 DNA: TGTGCCACCCCAGACAGAAACACCGGGGAGCTGTTTTTT. Translation gives CATPDRNTGELFF.

The V call is TRBV28, the J call TRBJ2-7, with 7 bases that match TRBD1. CDR1 and CDR2 (germline): MDHEN, SYDVKM. The CDR3 covers 15 residues. V lost 0 bases and J lost 5; bases outside the gene matches: 7. This CDR3 reads CASSLWGTVSNEQYF. CDR3 bases: TGTGCCAGCAGTTTATGGGGGACAGTCTCTAACGAGCAGTACTTC.

The chain links TRBV24-1 to TRBJ1-1; D unresolved. Germline values: CDR1 KGHDR, CDR2 SFDVKD. This CDR3 has 13 residues. V was cut by 4 bases and J by 2 bases, with 7 bases left in between. CDR3 loop: CATSDRSNTEAFF. The CDR3, as DNA: TGTGCCACCAGTGACCGGTCAAACACTGAAGCTTTCTTT.

J is TRBJ2-7 and V is TRBV7-9; TRBD1 aligns across 9 bases. The germline gives CDR1 SEHNR, CDR2 FQNEAQ (reference sequence). The CDR3 extends over 14 amino acids. J was trimmed by 2 bases and V by 8 bases; bases with no gene match: 7. As DNA, the CDR3 is TGTGCCAGCGGACCGGGACAGGGAACCTACGAGCAGTACTTC. Protein: CASGPGQGTYEQYF.

The V call is TRBV9, the J call TRBJ2-3; tentatively, D is TRBD1 (5 bases). Germline CDR1 and CDR2: SGDLS and YYNGEE. The CDR3 is 15 amino acids. V was trimmed by 2 bases and J by 0 bases, leaving 10 bases between them. CDR3 sequence (DNA): TGTGCCAGCAGCGTGGGGCGTGTAAGCACAGATACGCAGTATTTT. It is translated as CASSVGRVSTDTQYF.

CDR3 nucleotide sequence: TGTGCCAGTAGTACCAGACAGAGCAATCAGCCCCAGCATTTT. Translating gives CASSTRQSNQPQHF. This chain links TRBV19 with TRBJ1-5; possibly TRBD1 for D (5 bases). Germline CDR1 is LNHDA and CDR2 is SQIVND (reference sequence). The germline V and J ends were trimmed by 4 bases and 1 base, with 8 bases remaining between them. The CDR3 is made up of 14 amino acids.

The J gene is TRBJ2-1, the V gene TRBV5-1; 9 bases match TRBD2. The trim removed 0 bases at V and 10 bases at J, leaving 8 bases unmatched. Looked up from germline, CDR1 is SGHRS and CDR2 is YFSETQ. The CDR3 sequence is 15 residues long. The CDR3 sequence is CASSLVGGGVGEQFF. CDR3 coding DNA: TGCGCCAGCAGCTTGGTTGGCGGGGGGGTAGGAGAGCAGTTCTTC.

The chain recombines TRBV4-1 with TRBJ2-3, with 7 positions matching TRBD1. V trimming: 3 bases; J trimming: 0 bases; junction bases outside the gene matches: 12. The CDR3 is made up of 18 amino acids. Per germline, CDR1 MGHRA and CDR2 YSYEKL. The CDR3 spells CASSQAYRGVPSTDTQYF. The CDR3 bases are TGCGCCAGCAGCCAGGCCTACAGGGGAGTCCCTAGCACAGATACGCAGTATTTT.

This chain uses TRBV29-1 with TRBJ1-2; the D is unclear. The CDR3 spans 13 residues. The V gene's germline CDR1 is SQVTM and CDR2 ANQGSEA. Trimming took off 5 bases at V and 2 bases at J, with 12 bases between the two ends. The CDR3 nucleotides are TGCAGCGTTTCCACTGAGTCGAACTATGGCTACACCTTC. Protein sequence: CSVSTESNYGYTF.

The chain uses TRBV6-5 and TRBJ1-2, with 12 bases fitting TRBD1. From germline, CDR1 is MNHEY and CDR2 SVGAGI. The length of the CDR3 is 14 residues. V lost 5 bases and J lost 4; bases outside the gene matches: 2. This CDR3 reads CASSMGQGAYGYTF. The CDR3 nucleotides are TGTGCCAGCAGTATGGGACAGGGGGCCTATGGCTACACCTTC.

The chain combines TRBV6-1 with TRBJ2-1; D is perhaps TRBD2 (5 bases). Germline CDR1 and CDR2: MNHNS and SASEGT. The V and J ends lost 0 bases and 10 bases respectively, with 10 bases between them. CDR3 size: 13 residues. CDR3 region: CASSEATPGEQFF. Written as DNA, the CDR3 is TGTGCCAGCAGTGAAGCGACCCCGGGGGAGCAGTTCTTC.

The chain recombines TRBV29-1 with TRBJ2-5; the match to TRBD1 covers 7 bases. The CDR3 consists of 16 residues. V gave up 3 bases and J gave up 0 bases; unmatched junction bases: 10. Germline V gives CDR1 SQVTM, CDR2 ANQGSEA. The CDR3 DNA follows: TGCAGCGTTGACAGGGGGATGACACCGTACCAAGAGACCCAGTACTTC. It translates to CSVDRGMTPYQETQYF.

The chain combines TRBV24-1 with TRBJ1-2; D is perhaps TRBD1 (5 bases). Germline CDR1 and CDR2: KGHDR and SFDVKD. V was pared by 3 bases and J by 6 bases, with 19 bases between. The CDR3 spans 16 residues. In nucleotides, the CDR3 is TGTGCCACCAGTGATCCTGGTGTAGGGGAGGGCGATGGCTACACCTTC. Translated: CATSDPGVGEGDGYTF.

V usage is TRBV5-4 and J usage is TRBJ1-1; 9 nucleotides match TRBD1. The CDR3 has 16 amino acids. With 2 bases clipped from V and 0 bases from J, the junction kept 5 bases outside the gene matches. Germline loops: CDR1 SGHNT, CDR2 YYREEE (reference sequence). The CDR3 spells CASSLGQGILNTEAFF. The CDR3 DNA is TGTGCCAGCAGCTTAGGACAGGGGATCTTGAACACTGAAGCTTTCTTT.

V gene TRBV11-2 combines with J gene TRBJ1-3; no firm D call. The germline CDR1 and CDR2 sequences are SGHAT and FQNNGV. The V gene lost 2 bases and the J gene lost 0 bases, with 8 bases spanning the gap. The CDR3 extends over 15 amino acids. The CDR3 sequence: CASSLQDYSGNTIYF. The CDR3 bases are TGTGCCAGCAGCTTACAGGATTACTCTGGAAACACCATATATTTT.

The gene calls are TRBV13 and TRBJ1-6; 7 bases are a match to TRBD1. Germline CDR1 and CDR2: PRHDT and FYEKMQ (reference sequence). There are 17 residues in the CDR3. V was clipped by 4 bases and J by 10 bases; unmatched bases: 16. CDR3: CASSSGGQEGFDSPLHF. The CDR3 DNA sequence: TGTGCCAGCAGCTCGGGCGGACAGGAAGGGTTCGACTCACCCCTCCACTTT.

The V call is TRBV7-9, the J call TRBJ1-1; the D is unclear. There are 13 residues in the CDR3. The V end was cut by 2 bases, the J end by 1 base, with 5 bases between. Per the germline V gene, CDR1 is SEHNR and CDR2 is FQNEAQ (reference sequence). The CDR3 DNA reads as TGTGCCAGCAGCTTAACACAGAACACTGAAGCTTTCTTT. Amino acid sequence: CASSLTQNTEAFF.

The genes are TRBV5-1 and TRBJ2-2; unclear D gene. Deletions cut 1 base from V and 6 bases from J, with 4 bases between. Germline lookup yields CDR1 SGHRS and CDR2 YFSETQ. The CDR3 loop spans 12 amino acids. The CDR3 sequence: CASSLPPGELFF. CDR3 nucleotides: TGCGCCAGCAGCTTGCCTCCCGGGGAGCTGTTTTTT. The full variable domain, its missing parts supplied by reference TRBV5-1 and TRBJ2-2, is KAGVTQTPRYLIKTRGQQVTLSCSPISGHRSVSWYQQTPGQGLQFLFEYFSETQRNKGNFPGRFSGRQFSNSRSEMNVSTLELGDSALYLCASSLPPGELFFGEGSRLTVL.

The chain employs TRBV3-1 (or the pseudogene TRBV3-2) and TRBJ1-1, with TRBD1 matching over 7 bases. CDR1 is LGHDT, CDR2 YNNKEL, per germline (reference sequence). The CDR3 is 13 amino acids. V was clipped by 4 bases and J by 9 bases; unmatched bases: 8. The CDR3 protein is CASSPGQDGKAFF. The CDR3 DNA reads TGTGCCAGCAGCCCCGGACAGGATGGTAAAGCTTTCTTT.

J is TRBJ1-6 and V is TRBV18; tentatively, D is TRBD1 (5 bases). Germline V gives CDR1 KGHSH, CDR2 LQKENI. The CDR3 has 15 residues. Trimming stripped 2 bases from V and 10 bases from J, with 15 bases between. The CDR3 loop reads CASSPEAGGRSPLHF. The CDR3 region has the DNA TGTGCCAGCTCACCAGAGGCGGGGGGGAGGTCACCCCTCCACTTT.

Here the CDR3 DNA reads TGTGCCAGCAGCCTAACCTGGCAGCAGTTCTTC. Its translation: CASSLTWQQFF. This chain connects TRBV14 to TRBJ2-1; D not certain. The CDR3 length is 11 residues. Trimming took 4 bases from V and 11 from J, leaving 9 bases between them. Germline V lookup: CDR1 SGHDN, CDR2 FVKESK.

The chain has TRBV19 and TRBJ2-7, with a weak D call TRBD2 (6 bases). The CDR3 is made up of 13 amino acids. Per the germline V gene, CDR1 is LNHDA and CDR2 is SQIVND (reference sequence). The germline V and J ends were trimmed by 10 bases and 6 bases, with 19 bases remaining between them. The CDR3 reads CATKDGGRGEQYF. CDR3 DNA: TGTGCCACCAAGGACGGGGGACGGGGCGAGCAGTACTTC.

The V call is TRBV19, the J call TRBJ1-5; D remains ambiguous. The CDR3 length is 14 residues. Germline loops: CDR1 LNHDA, CDR2 SQIVND (reference sequence). With 5 bases removed from V and 4 bases from J, the gap between germline ends came to 12 bases. DNA for the CDR3: TGTGCCAGTAGTGTCGGGTACGTAAATCAGCCCCAGCATTTT. This sequence encodes CASSVGYVNQPQHF.